This T cell receptor beta chain was identified during a study of OX40 agonist ivuxolimab in advanced cancers. Whole-study context: Patients enrolled in dose escalation were diagnosed with hepatocellular carcinoma, melanoma, renal cell or head and neck cancer.

The study's findings and limits: Relatively little clonal expansion, among the lowest observed, appeared in partial responders at 0.1-3.0 mg/kg. Clonal expansion was seen in CD4+ and CD8+ blood T cells by week 6 at 0.1 to 3.0 mg/kg. The expanded peripheral T cells' antigen specificity was not determined.

Some clones are missing from TCRdb's copy, which holds only in-frame ones; the method was immunoSEQ multiplex PCR. This sample has about 46,000 clones, with 91% found just once. Trimming shortened V by 2 bases and J by 5 bases, and 6 bases separated the two germline ends. From germline, CDR1 is SGHVS and CDR2 FNYEAQ. CDR3 length equals 12 residues. Worth noting for this clone: What it recognizes is unknown.

This TCR derives from an adult with an advanced solid tumor such as melanoma, head and neck, liver or kidney cancer. The chain recombines TRBV7-6 with TRBJ2-5; D uncertain. Sequences were derived from CD4+ or CD8+ T cells sorted from blood, sampled in a trial of the OX40 agonist ivuxolimab. CDR3 in DNA: TGTGCCAGCAGCTTACTTTGGGAGACCCAGTACTTC. It specifies CASSLLWETQYF.